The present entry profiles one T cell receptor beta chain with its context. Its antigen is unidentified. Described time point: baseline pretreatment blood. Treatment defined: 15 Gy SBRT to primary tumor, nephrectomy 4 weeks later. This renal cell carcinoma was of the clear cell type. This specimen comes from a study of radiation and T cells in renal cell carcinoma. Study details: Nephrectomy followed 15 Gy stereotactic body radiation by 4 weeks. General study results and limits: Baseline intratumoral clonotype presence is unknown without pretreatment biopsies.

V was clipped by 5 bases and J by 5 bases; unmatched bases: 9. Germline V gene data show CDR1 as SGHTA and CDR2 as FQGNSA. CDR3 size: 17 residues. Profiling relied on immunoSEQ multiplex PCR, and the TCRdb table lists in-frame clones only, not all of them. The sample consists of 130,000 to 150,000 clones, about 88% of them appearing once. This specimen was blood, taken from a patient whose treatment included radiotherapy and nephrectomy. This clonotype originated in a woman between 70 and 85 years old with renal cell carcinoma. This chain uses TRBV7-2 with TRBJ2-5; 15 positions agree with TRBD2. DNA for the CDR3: TGTGCCAGCAGCCTCGGGACTAGCGGGGGGCTAAGGGAGACCCAGTACTTC. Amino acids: CASSLGTSGGLRETQYF.